The rows below give T cell receptor beta chains drawn from one sample of a study of somatic mutations in cytotoxic T cells in rheumatoid arthritis. Method: immunoSEQ multiplex PCR; TCRdb's copy keeps in-frame clones and lacks some. The sample holds approximately 23,000 clones; 75% to 80% are singletons and the top ten take around 11%. Sequenced sample: CD8+ T cells sorted from blood. All receptors come from an adult with rheumatoid arthritis. Each CDR3 is given with its conserved first and last residue. Each record gives: D gene, clone size, CDR3 length, J gene, V gene, CDR3 DNA, CDR3 protein. A D gene is named only where the DNA matches it firmly. Only some rows state a clone size, as once, few, many or a class for expanded clones.

d_gene: TRBD1
abundance: NA
len: 13
j_gene: TRBJ2-7
v_gene: TRBV27
CDR3nt: TGTGCCAGCTCGGACAGGGGAATCTACGAGCAGTACTTC
CDR3aa: CASSDRGIYEQYF

d_gene: NA
abundance: few
len: 15
j_gene: TRBJ1-1
v_gene: TRBV9
CDR3nt: TGTGCCAGCAGCCCCCAGCCATATCTCAACACTGAAGCTTTCTTT
CDR3aa: CASSPQPYLNTEAFF

d_gene: NA
abundance: NA
len: 16
j_gene: TRBJ2-6
v_gene: TRBV4-3
CDR3nt: TGCGCCAGCAGCCAAGAGCCGGCCTCTGGGGCCAACGTCCTGACTTTC
CDR3aa: CASSQEPASGANVLTF

d_gene: NA
abundance: NA
len: 14
j_gene: TRBJ2-1
v_gene: TRBV5-8
CDR3nt: TGTGCCAGCAGCTTGGCCCCGGGGTACAATGAGCAGTTCTTC
CDR3aa: CASSLAPGYNEQFF

d_gene: NA
abundance: NA
len: 13
j_gene: TRBJ2-1
v_gene: TRBV6-5
CDR3nt: TGTGCCAGCAGTTACTCCCCTAACAATGAGCAGTTCTTC
CDR3aa: CASSYSPNNEQFF

d_gene: NA
abundance: NA
len: 14
j_gene: TRBJ1-1
v_gene: TRBV7-9
CDR3nt: TGTGCCAGCAGCTCGGCGGGGCATAACACTGAAGCTTTCTTT
CDR3aa: CASSSAGHNTEAFF

d_gene: NA
abundance: NA
len: 15
j_gene: TRBJ2-7
v_gene: TRBV4-2
CDR3nt: TGTGCCAGCAGCCAAGATCAGGGACTTGTTCTCGAGCAGTACTTC
CDR3aa: CASSQDQGLVLEQYF

d_gene: NA
abundance: NA
len: 14
j_gene: TRBJ2-6
v_gene: TRBV7-9
CDR3nt: TGTGCCAGCAGCTTGGTCGCTGGGGCCAACGTCCTGACTTTC
CDR3aa: CASSLVAGANVLTF

d_gene: NA
abundance: few
len: 15
j_gene: TRBJ1-6
v_gene: TRBV28
CDR3nt: TGTGCCAGCAGTTTATACGGCCATAGGGGTTCACCCCTCCACTTT
CDR3aa: CASSLYGHRGSPLHF

d_gene: TRBD1
abundance: NA
len: 14
j_gene: TRBJ2-1
v_gene: TRBV2
CDR3nt: TGTGCCAGCAGTGTGACAGGGGGGGGGAATGAGCAGTTCTTC
CDR3aa: CASSVTGGGNEQFF

d_gene: TRBD2
abundance: NA
len: 14
j_gene: TRBJ2-7
v_gene: TRBV10-3
CDR3nt: TGTGCCATAGGGAGGGACCGTTCAATCTACGAGCAGTACTTC
CDR3aa: CAIGRDRSIYEQYF

d_gene: TRBD2
abundance: once
len: 16
j_gene: TRBJ2-1
v_gene: TRBV30
CDR3nt: TGTGCCTGGAGTGTGGTAGCGGGAGGTCGGTACAATGAGCAGTTCTTC
CDR3aa: CAWSVVAGGRYNEQFF